This T cell receptor beta chain was captured by sequencing in a study of graft-versus-host responses after intestinal transplantation. At the level of the study: Recipients were given multivisceral, liver-intestinal, or isolated intestinal transplants. For approximately three years after anti-thymocyte globulin induction, all recipients took tacrolimus and steroids. Study-level findings and limits: The presence of high graft-versus-host to host-versus-graft clonal ratios in allografts characterized patients with graft-donor T cell macrochimerism. Early after transplant, HvG clones declined as circulating GvH clones peaked.

As to this clone: Its antigen is currently unknown.

The protocol was immunoSEQ multiplex PCR, while the TCRdb copy is restricted to in-frame clones and leaves out a portion. The sample includes 35,000 to 45,000 clones, around 92% of them seen just once. Per the germline V gene, CDR1 is MNHEY and CDR2 is SVGAGI. CDR3 length: 14 residues. V gave up 9 bases and J gave up 5 bases, with 14 bases separating them. The chain is built from TRBV6-5 and TRBJ1-6; D remains unclear. The specimen comprised PBMCs, sampled less than 280 days after transplant. The source is a human patient who received an intestinal transplant, so some T cells may come from the graft donor. The CDR3 nucleotides read TGTGCCAGTGGGAGAGGGAGGGATAATTCACCCCTCCACTTT. Protein: CASGRGRDNSPLHF.